This TCR beta chain was profiled in a study of Ad26.COV2.S vaccination and SARS-CoV-2 variants (dated by TCRdb to the early 2020s). Looking at the study overall: Sequencing of the TCRbeta repertoire served to evaluate the specificity and breadth of SARS-CoV-2-reactive T cell receptors following Ad26.COV2.S vaccination. The TCR-sequenced set comprised approximately 32 samples: around 20 Ad26.COV2.S vaccine recipients, 5 placebo recipients and 8 SARS-CoV-2 convalescent individuals. The paper as a whole reports these results and caveats: Non-spike TCR breadth was comparable between vaccine and placebo recipients, consistent with the vaccine containing only spike. After vaccination, spike-specific CD8+ and CD4+ T cell responses were reported to show substantial breadth. Compared with placebo recipients, Ad26.COV2.S recipients showed higher spike-specific TCR breadth (P = 0.0014). According to the authors, total T cell responses may have been underestimated by the TCR breadth and depth analyses.

TCRbeta CDR3 regions were sequenced with the immunoSEQ Assay. After extraction, genomic DNA underwent amplification by bias-controlled multiplex PCR, followed by high-throughput sequencing. As for the authors' bioinformatics: To quantify the absolute abundance of each unique TCRbeta CDR3 region, sequences were collapsed and filtered. T cell fraction was estimated by normalization of TCRbeta template counts to usable DNA, with usable DNA being measured through amplification of reference genes present in all nucleated cells. Repertoire TCRs were annotated as SARS-CoV-2-specific when V gene, CDR3 amino acid sequence and J gene were exactly matched to a known reactive TCR set. The reference SARS-CoV-2 TCR set came from MIRA and was filtered for enrichment in COVID-19-positive ImmuneCODE repertoires, removing public or cross-reactive TCRs. Drawing on the MIRA antigens, annotated TCRs were analysed further at the level of specific ORF or position within ORF. Breadth was defined as the number of annotated unique rearrangements divided by the total number of unique productive rearrangements, and depth was defined as the summed frequency of the annotated unique rearrangements. TCR breadth was compared between groups using two-sided Wilcoxon rank-sum tests. TCRdb's version of the immuneACCESS table is confined to in-frame rearrangements and falls short of the full clone set. An unresolved V gene accounts for under half of the shortfall where checked; the remainder is of unknown origin. V and J calls and clone size are those listed in that table; D and trimming were worked out from the DNA. This sample has about 180,000 clones in its table, and roughly nine tenths of those were observed once. 5% to 6.5% of the sample rests with the top ten.

The time point label, as the study defines it: individuals recovered from natural SARS-CoV-2 infection. Worth noting for this clone: Its antigen remains undetermined. No per-base quality is available; no much larger clone lies one base away.

The sample was peripheral blood, taken after recovery from COVID-19. This sequence originates from a human donor who had recovered from COVID-19.

The sequenced DNA is TGTGCCAGCAGCCCACGAGCGAGCTCCTACGAGCAGTACTTC. The translation is CASSPRASSYEQYF. This sequence uses TRBV9 and TRBJ2-7; too little of a D gene remains to name it. Deletion took 4 bases off V and 0 bases off J, with a span of 11 bases between the germline ends. CDR1 and CDR2 (SGDLS, YYNGEE) derive from the germline V gene. Counted from cysteine to phenylalanine, this CDR3 has 14 amino acids. The read is trimmed to its CDR3 DNA, 42 bases read in frame from base 1.